This record concerns one T cell receptor (beta chain) sequence. Its antigen is not identified. These data come from a study of cytomegalovirus exposure and HLA in healthy donors. Study-wide background: The use of the same platform for the 100 to 150 validation repertoires and the 600 to 800 first-cohort repertoires was reported by a later analysis.

Germline V gene sequence: CDR1 LNHDA, CDR2 SQIVND (reference sequence). Between the trimmed V and J ends, which lost 4 bases and 4 bases, there was a span of 5 bases. The CDR3 runs 12 residues. The method was immunoSEQ multiplex PCR; TCRdb's version includes in-frame clones alone and lacks a portion of them. The sample shows hundreds of thousands of clones, 75% to 90% of them seen only once. Regarding the study as a whole: One later analysis, an examination of the 120 or so validation repertoires, found that first-cohort TCR clusters tended to co-occur in them. Most TCR sequences were seen very rarely across donors, but some public TCRs occurred in many. The authors listed roughly 150 TCR beta chains as cytomegalovirus-associated.

The J gene is TRBJ1-5, the V gene TRBV19; D gene uncertain. The source of this sequence is a woman younger than 30 in good health and CMV-seronegative. Material: PBMCs. For the CDR3, the DNA is TGTGCCAGTAGTAGAGGGAATCAGCCCCAGCATTTT. Its translation is CASSRGNQPQHF.